This T cell receptor (beta chain) originates from a study of blood T cells in healthy people across ages. Study results and limitations: PBMCs left unsorted prevented a conclusive naive versus antigen-experienced comparison.

CDR3 length: 13 residues. V dropped 4 bases and J dropped 7 bases, with 11 bases sitting between them. Germline loops: CDR1 SGHTA, CDR2 FQGNSA. Next came a second PCR, run for about 6 to 12 cycles, which used a sample-barcoded 5' primer along with a J-beta primer mix. TCRdb used MiXCR to reprocess the 5' RACE reads, holding one entry per CDR3 protein. The table includes about 680,000 distinct CDR3 sequences, about half detected once. As regards this clonotype: Its matching antigen is unknown.

The TCR comes from a woman aged 55 to 70 in good health. Input material: blood. This rearrangement joins TRBV7-2 to TRBJ2-1; possible D gene TRBD2, 5 bases. The CDR3 is CASSSASWNEQFF. The DNA for the CDR3 is TGTGCCAGCAGCTCCGCTAGCTGGAATGAGCAGTTCTTC. The full variable domain, rest sourced from reference TRBV7-2 and TRBJ2-1, is GAGVSQSPSNKVTEKGKDVELRCDPISGHTALYWYRQSLGQGLEFLIYFQGNSAPDKSGLPSDRFSAERTGGSVSTLTIQRTQQEDSAVYLCASSSASWNEQFFGPGTRLTVL.